This T cell receptor beta chain was found in a study of blood T cell repertoires in COVID-19. Across the study: Samples taken during acute and convalescent COVID-19 were collected in the United States, Italy and Spain. T cells, B-cell-depleted T cells, or PBMCs provided the cDNA or gDNA that served as material.

As handled by the study authors: The assay estimated nucleated cells by amplifying reference gene primers. Clones were sequenced by immunoSEQ multiplex PCR, and TCRdb holds only the in-frame ones, with some missing. Clone size and V and J calls were adopted from that table, with D and trimming inferred from the DNA. Of around 430,000 clones detected, about 91% appear once; the ten largest clones hold roughly an eighth. In germline, CDR1 is MNHEY, CDR2 SVGAGI. Trimming took off 5 bases at V and 0 bases at J, with 7 bases between the two ends. This CDR3 is 13 amino acids long. Sequenced: peripheral blood. The V gene is TRBV6-5, the J gene TRBJ1-1, with D possibly matching TRBD1 (5 bases). This receptor was identified in a woman aged 45-65 years with COVID-19, enrolled during active disease. The DNA of the CDR3 is TGTGCCAGCAGTCAGGGTATGAACACTGAAGCTTTCTTT. Translated, it gives CASSQGMNTEAFF.